This T cell receptor beta chain was captured in a study of blood T cell repertoires in COVID-19. The method was immunoSEQ multiplex PCR; TCRdb's version includes in-frame clones alone and lacks a portion of them. The sample shows 25,000 to 35,000 clones, roughly 87% of them seen only once. Deletions cut 3 bases from V and 3 bases from J, with 12 bases between. The germline V gene has CDR1 MNHNY and CDR2 SVGAGI (reference sequence). This CDR3 comprises 14 residues. The sample taken for sequencing was peripheral blood. The sequence was obtained from a man aged 55 to 69 with COVID-19, enrolled during active disease. This chain connects TRBV6-6 to TRBJ2-7; D remains unclear. The CDR3 coding sequence is TGTGCCAGCAGTTATCCCCAGGCCAACTACGAGCAGTACTTC. Its translation: CASSYPQANYEQYF.